A single sample gave rise to the 10 T cell receptor beta chains below, sequenced in a study of post-analysis software for immune sequencing data. Study results and limitations: The five TRBV segments detected at higher frequency in patients than in controls included TRBV5-6, TRBV5-1 and TRBV20-1.

No cognate antigen is known for these TCRs. The TCR beta cDNA libraries contained unique molecular identifiers. Each CDR3 protein is one row after TCRdb ran MiXCR on the PCR reads. The data show some 450,000 distinct CDR3 sequences, roughly 46% seen once. Sequencing was performed on blood. These receptors came from a girl aged 5-17 years with multiple sclerosis.

About this clonotype: The junction shows a germline mismatch at one end, possibly a read error. In nucleotides, the CDR3 is TGTGCCAGCAGTCAAGCAGCCGGGGGCCAAGAGACCCAGTACTTC. Encoded protein: CASSQAAGGQETQYF. V and J are TRBV2 and TRBJ2-5; weak D call: TRBD2 (6 bases). This CDR3 contains 15 residues. Germline-derived CDR1 and CDR2 are SNHLY and FYNNEI.

This clonotype was recorded only once. The chain carries TRBV20-1 and TRBJ2-7, with D perhaps TRBD1 (6 bases). Germline V lookup: CDR1 DFQATT, CDR2 SNEGSKA (reference sequence). The CDR3 totals 15 residues. The germline V and J ends were trimmed by 0 bases and 4 bases, with 16 bases remaining between them. The CDR3 DNA sequence: TGCAGTGCTAGAGATCGGACAGACCTAGATTACGAGCAGTACTTC. Residues: CSARDRTDLDYEQYF.

The gene calls are TRBV11-2 and TRBJ2-1; 13 nucleotides agree with TRBD2. The germline V gene encodes CDR1 SGHAT and CDR2 FQNNGV. V was pared by 5 bases and J by 6 bases, with 7 bases of the junction left unmatched. The CDR3 sequence is 16 residues long. The CDR3, as DNA: TGTGCCAGCAGCCCCCCTCGGACTAGCGGGAGCAATGAGCAGTTCTTC. Protein sequence: CASSPPRTSGSNEQFF. The complete variable domain, with remaining parts taken from reference TRBV11-2 and TRBJ2-1, reads EAGVAQSPRYKIIEKRQSVAFWCNPISGHATLYWYQQILGQGPKLLIQFQNNGVVDDSQLPKDRFSAERLKGVDSTLKIQPAKLEDSAVYLCASSPPRTSGSNEQFFGPGTRLTVL.

The chain uses TRBV6-1 and TRBJ2-5; possible D gene TRBD1, 6 bases. Looked up from germline, CDR1 is MNHNS and CDR2 is SASEGT. V lost 3 bases and J 13 bases, leaving 24 bases between the germline ends. The CDR3 is made up of 15 amino acids. The CDR3, as DNA: TGTGCCAGCAGTGACGTCGGGACAATCACCTACGAGCGGTACTTC. It yields the protein CASSDVGTITYERYF.

This clonotype has a handful of counts. V gene TRBV29-1 combines with J gene TRBJ2-1; 12 nucleotides agree with TRBD2. Unmatched junction bases numbered 3, after V lost 5 bases and J lost 7 bases. This CDR3 region has 13 residues. Germline-derived CDR1 and CDR2 are SQVTM and ANQGSEA. The CDR3 is CSVRGLAGNEQFF. In DNA, the CDR3 is TGCAGCGTTAGAGGACTAGCGGGAAATGAGCAGTTCTTC.

The genes are TRBV29-1 and TRBJ2-1; D possibly corresponds to TRBD1 (5 bases). The CDR3 is 12 residues long. Germline-derived CDR1 and CDR2 are SQVTM and ANQGSEA. V was clipped by 4 bases and J by 5 bases, with 9 bases between them. DNA of the CDR3: TGCAGCGTTGTTGTGACAGACAATGAGCAGTTCTTC. The encoded protein is CSVVVTDNEQFF.

This clonotype turned up a few times. The chain is built from TRBV6-6 and TRBJ1-4; D ambiguous. V shed 7 bases and J shed 7 bases, with 10 bases lying between them. CDR3 length equals 12 residues. CDR1 MNHNY and CDR2 SVGAGI come from the germline V gene (reference sequence). CDR3 DNA sequence: TGTGCCAGCACCGGAGGGCTTGAAAAACTGTTTTTT. It yields the protein CASTGGLEKLFF.

A note on this clonotype: One end of the junction does not line up with germline, which may come from a read error. The chain couples TRBV7-2 to TRBJ2-1; no definite D call. The CDR3 length is 13 residues. CDR1 and CDR2 (germline): SGHTA, FQGNSA. The CDR3 sequence is CASSPVLYNEQLF. CDR3 nucleotides: TGTGCCAGCAGCCCAGTCCTGTACAATGAGCAGCTCTTC.

In its sample, this clonotype was seen once. J is TRBJ2-1 and V is TRBV4-1; the match to TRBD2 covers 12 bases. Germline V gives CDR1 MGHRA, CDR2 YSYEKL. The CDR3 consists of 18 residues. Trimming cost V 2 bases and J 9 bases; bases outside gene matches: 14. As DNA, the CDR3 is TGCGCCAGCAGCCAATTCCGGGATTCTAGCGGGAGGGCCGGTGAGCAGTTCTTC. Translating it yields CASSQFRDSSGRAGEQFF.

This clonotype came up a few times. Here the CDR3 DNA reads TGCGCCAGCAGCTTGTCGTCTAGTTTTAGGTCCGATGAGCAGTTCTTC. Encoded protein: CASSLSSSFRSDEQFF. The gene calls are TRBV5-1 and TRBJ2-1, with no clear D. CDR1 and CDR2 from the germline V gene are SGHRS and YFSETQ. The CDR3 totals 16 residues. V lost 1 base, J lost 8 bases, and 19 bases lay in between.